This record concerns one T cell receptor beta chain sequence. The antigen remains unidentified. The V end lost 5 bases, the J end lost 5 bases, and 15 bases lay between the germline ends. The CDR3 is 14 amino acids. Per germline, CDR1 SGHTA and CDR2 FQGNSA. The entry originates in a study of PD-L1 blockade in urothelial cancer. Looking at the study overall: Males with bladder-origin urothelial cancer made up about 90% of the 29 patients. Researchers looked at the blood 3 weeks (second dose) and 6 weeks after treatment began. Whole-study findings and limits: Better progression-free and overall survival followed lower pretreatment blood clonality.

Each PCR reaction had synthetic TCR analog templates spiked into it. Sequencing was performed with immunoSEQ multiplex PCR; in TCRdb, only in-frame clones are kept and a portion is missing. The sample comprises tens of thousands of clones, around 80% of which are singletons, and 3% to 3.5% rests with the top ten. The clonotype was recovered from a man in his 70s with urothelial cancer. The sequencing used PBMCs, collected around atezolizumab (anti-PD-L1) treatment. This chain uses TRBV7-2 with TRBJ1-1, with D possibly matching TRBD1 (6 bases). The CDR3, as DNA: TGTGCCAGCAGCCGAGGGGGGGGACGGACTGAAGCTTTCTTT. Encoded protein: CASSRGGGRTEAFF.